The rows below give T cell receptor beta chains drawn from one sample of a study of T cell clones after liver transplantation. Produced via immunoSEQ multiplex PCR; TCRdb's table is partial and in-frame only. The top ten hold 0.45% to 0.6% of the sample, which has around 80,000 clones, 82% seen once. Sequenced material: CD4+ T cells from blood, taken 45 to 46 months after liver transplant. These receptor sequences come from a human patient who received a liver transplant. The T cells may come from the graft donor. Each CDR3 is given without its conserved first and last residue. The order of the fields is J gene, clone size, V gene, CDR3 protein. Expanded clones get a size class; other rows say once, few or many, or leave the size out.

>TRBJ2-1|NA|TRBV19
ASSFGLAGGLGNEQF
>TRBJ1-2|NA|TRBV4-3
ASSQYPSWTGVDYGYT
>TRBJ2-2|few|TRBV29-1
SITGVRTGELF
>TRBJ1-5|NA|TRBV28
ASSDRDNQPQH
>TRBJ2-7|NA|TRBV5-3
ARSLPTSGRLNVSSYQSYEQY
>TRBJ1-5|NA|TRBV4-1
ASSQVGGGKVGQPQH
>TRBJ1-2|NA|TRBV5-4
ASEGGVNYGYT
>TRBJ1-2|few|TRBV19
ASRVLGQVDGYT
>TRBJ2-7|NA|TRBV5-5
ASRFTGASRYEQY
>TRBJ2-7|NA|TRBV6-5
ASSRTGVIDEQY
>TRBJ1-1|few|TRBV30
AWSGEFDTEAF
>TRBJ2-7|NA|TRBV10-2
ASSESEGGPYEQY
>TRBJ2-2|NA|TRBV7-2
ASSRRGAGNTGELF
>TRBJ1-5|few|TRBV15
ATSRGGDGGQPQH
>TRBJ2-7|NA|TRBV11-1
ASSLRWTGSSYEQY